This TCR beta chain was found in a study of shared clonotypes between healthy human individuals. Germline V gene lookup returns CDR1 LNHDA and CDR2 SQIVND (reference sequence). This CDR3 has 14 residues. Trimming took 3 bases from V and 2 from J, leaving 9 bases between them. This table comes from immunoSEQ multiplex PCR, and its TCRdb copy is limited to in-frame clones, with some not included. The profile shows about 110,000 clones, about 71% of them singletons. The specimen sequenced was memory CD8+ T cells sorted from blood. Subset reported: CD45RO+ cells pooled with CCR7-negative TemRA cells. The rearrangement joins TRBV19 to TRBJ2-3, with D perhaps matching TRBD1 (6 bases). The receptor comes from a woman between 25 and 40 years old in good health. The CDR3 sequence: CASSIWTATDTQYF. CDR3 nucleotide sequence: TGTGCCAGTAGTATTTGGACAGCCACAGATACGCAGTATTTT.